Shown below are 27 T cell receptor beta chains from a single sample sequenced in a study of blood T cell repertoires in COVID-19. Sequenced by immunoSEQ multiplex PCR; TCRdb stores in-frame clones only, minus some. Of under 150,000 clones detected, 79% appear once; the ten largest clones hold under 10%. The sample comprised peripheral blood. The receptors stem from a man aged 50-60 years with active or convalescent COVID-19.

In DNA, the CDR3 is TGCGCCAGCAGCCAACCCCCTGCTAGCGGGGCTTACACAGATACGCAGTATTTT. The encoded protein is CASSQPPASGAYTDTQYF. This rearrangement joins TRBV4-1 to TRBJ2-3, with 9 bases identical to TRBD2. This CDR3 is built from 18 residues. The V gene end was trimmed by 2 bases and the J gene end by 2 bases; junction bases not matched to a gene: 11. Germline CDR1 is MGHRA and CDR2 is YSYEKL.

V is TRBV6-5 and J is TRBJ2-1; D may be TRBD2 (6 bases). The CDR3 has 15 residues. Trimming shortened V by 5 bases and J by 3 bases, and 14 bases separated the two germline ends. Germline V lookup: CDR1 MNHEY, CDR2 SVGAGI. The CDR3 DNA follows: TGTGCCAGCAGTCGGGACTCACCCAACTACAATGAGCAGTTCTTC. Its protein is CASSRDSPNYNEQFF.

The V and J genes are TRBV7-9 and TRBJ2-7; the match to TRBD2 covers 14 bases. This CDR3 is 18 amino acids long. The germline gives CDR1 SEHNR, CDR2 FQNEAQ (reference sequence). Germline trimming cut 5 bases from V and 0 bases from J; bases unmatched to any gene: 9. CDR3 nucleotides: TGTGCCAGCAGCCCCTCGGGACTAGCGGGAGCCCTCTCCTACGAGCAGTACTTC. It codes for CASSPSGLAGALSYEQYF.

The rearrangement links TRBV24-1 to TRBJ1-2; no clear D gene. This CDR3 has 15 amino acids. The V gene lost 4 bases and the J gene lost 6 bases, with 17 bases spanning the gap. CDR1 is KGHDR, CDR2 SFDVKD, per germline. DNA for the CDR3: TGTGCCACCAGTGACCCAACGTCCGGGTGGGATGGCTACACCTTC. As protein: CATSDPTSGWDGYTF.

The chain joins TRBV5-1 to TRBJ1-4; D is uncertain. This CDR3 region has 15 residues. The germline V gene encodes CDR1 SGHRS and CDR2 YFSETQ. V lost 3 bases and J lost 5, with 14 bases in between. CDR3 in amino acids: CASSSVGRENEKLFF. CDR3 nucleotides: TGCGCCAGCAGCTCTGTGGGGAGGGAAAATGAAAAACTGTTTTTT.

The J gene is TRBJ1-1, the V gene TRBV19, with D possibly matching TRBD1 (6 bases). The germline CDR1 and CDR2 sequences are LNHDA and SQIVND (reference sequence). This CDR3 has 14 amino acids. V lost 6 bases, J lost 3 bases, and 14 bases lay in between. The CDR3 protein is CASSLGGAYTEAFF. The CDR3 nucleotides are TGTGCCAGTAGCCTAGGGGGGGCGTACACTGAAGCTTTCTTT.

This clone appeared a single time. The V and J genes are TRBV13 and TRBJ2-2; TRBD2 is a possible D gene (6 bases). Germline V lookup: CDR1 PRHDT, CDR2 FYEKMQ (reference sequence). The length of the CDR3 is 13 residues. V was cut by 6 bases and J by 6 bases, with 11 bases left in between. The DNA of the CDR3 is TGTGCCAGCAGGGCGGGGCGCGCCGGGGAGCTGTTTTTT. Translated: CASRAGRAGELFF.

The V and J genes are TRBV24-1 and TRBJ1-1; maybe TRBD1 (5 bases). CDR1 KGHDR and CDR2 SFDVKD come from the germline V gene. CDR3 length: 15 amino acids. The germline V and J ends were trimmed by 10 bases and 5 bases, with 22 bases remaining between them. The CDR3 nucleotides read TGTGCCACTTCAGAAGGTAGGGGATCGAGGACTGAAGCTTTCTTT. It specifies CATSEGRGSRTEAFF.

The chain couples TRBV19 to TRBJ1-4; perhaps TRBD1 as D (5 bases). The germline V gene has CDR1 LNHDA and CDR2 SQIVND (reference sequence). The germline V and J ends were trimmed by 2 bases and 1 base, with 11 bases remaining between them. The length of the CDR3 is 16 residues. This CDR3 reads CASSIRGGGTNEKLFF. In DNA form, the CDR3 reads TGTGCCAGTAGTATAAGGGGAGGAGGAACTAATGAAAAACTGTTTTTT.

The chain employs TRBV6-6 and TRBJ2-1; maybe TRBD2 (5 bases). Germline assignment: CDR1 MNHNY and CDR2 SVGAGI (reference sequence). V lost 0 bases to trimming and J lost 8 bases, with 11 bases between them. This CDR3 has 14 amino acids. The CDR3 reads CASSYSTAGHEQFF. The CDR3 DNA sequence: TGTGCCAGCAGTTACTCGACTGCGGGCCATGAGCAGTTCTTC.

The rearrangement uses TRBV9 and TRBJ2-1; 10 nucleotides align to TRBD2. CDR1 SGDLS and CDR2 YYNGEE come from the germline V gene. V trimming: 0 bases; J trimming: 6 bases; junction bases outside the gene matches: 6. The CDR3 is 16 amino acids. The CDR3 DNA reads TGTGCCAGCAGCGTAGCAGCGGGAGGGCCCGGCAATGAGCAGTTCTTC. It specifies CASSVAAGGPGNEQFF.

This clone occurred a few times. The chain links TRBV18 to TRBJ2-2; D is perhaps TRBD1 (5 bases). CDR1 and CDR2 (germline): KGHSH, LQKENI. V was trimmed by 0 bases and J by 0 bases, leaving 11 bases between them. The CDR3 spans 17 residues. The CDR3 DNA is TGTGCCAGCTCACCACCGGCCAGGGCAACGAACACCGGGGAGCTGTTTTTT. Protein: CASSPPARATNTGELFF.

The CDR3 nucleotides are TGTGCCAGCAGTAGAATTACCGGGGAGACCCAGTACTTC. This encodes CASSRITGETQYF. This chain links TRBV27 with TRBJ2-5; D is ambiguous. Trimming took off 5 bases at V and 5 bases at J, with 12 bases between the two ends. This CDR3 comprises 13 residues. CDR1 is MNHEY and CDR2 is SMNVEV in the germline V gene (reference sequence).

CDR3 loop: CASSLFLGEARDNEQYF. The CDR3, as DNA: TGTGCCAGCAGCTTGTTCTTGGGGGAGGCCCGGGATAACGAGCAGTACTTC. The V and J genes are TRBV5-8 and TRBJ2-7, with D possibly being TRBD2 (6 bases). The V gene's germline CDR1 is SGHTS and CDR2 YDEGEE. V was trimmed by 1 base and J by 5 bases, leaving 22 bases between them. The CDR3 runs 17 residues.

The genes are TRBV4-1 and TRBJ2-5; 11 positions match TRBD2. Trimming cost V 0 bases and J 5 bases; bases outside gene matches: 5. Germline V gene data show CDR1 as MGHRA and CDR2 as YSYEKL. The CDR3 runs to 16 residues. CDR3 in DNA: TGCGCCAGCAGCCAAGATCGCACTAGCGGGGGTGAGACCCAGTACTTC. This sequence encodes CASSQDRTSGGETQYF.

This clone was found a few times. The chain has TRBV28 and TRBJ2-5; 9 bases match TRBD2. V gave up 5 bases and J gave up 4 bases; unmatched junction bases: 5. CDR1 and CDR2 from the germline V gene are MDHEN and SYDVKM. The CDR3 is made up of 14 amino acids. CDR3: CASSPNSGRETQYF. CDR3 bases: TGTGCCAGCAGTCCTAATAGCGGGAGAGAGACCCAGTACTTC.

This chain connects TRBV19 to TRBJ2-7; 7 bases are a match to TRBD2. The V segment lost 5 bases and the J segment 0 bases; nucleotides outside the gene matches: 10. The CDR3 runs to 16 residues. The germline V gene encodes CDR1 LNHDA and CDR2 SQIVND (reference sequence). The DNA for the CDR3 is TGTGCCAGTAGTTCTCTAGCGGATACGAGCTCCTACGAGCAGTACTTC. Translating it yields CASSSLADTSSYEQYF.

This clone was picked up one time. The chain uses TRBV6-5 and TRBJ1-2; 8 bases match TRBD1. The CDR3 covers 15 residues. Germline values: CDR1 MNHEY, CDR2 SVGAGI. Losses at the gene ends were 5 bases for V and 1 base for J; bases not matched to a gene: 6. CDR3 loop: CASSPTGGNNYGYTF. DNA of the CDR3: TGTGCCAGCAGTCCCACAGGGGGGAATAACTATGGCTACACCTTC.

The rearrangement uses TRBV2 and TRBJ2-6; 7 bases map to TRBD1. V shed 5 bases and J 1 base; nucleotides not matched to a gene: 11. The CDR3 extends over 18 amino acids. The germline V gene has CDR1 SNHLY and CDR2 FYNNEI. This chain's CDR3 is CASSSNRGTRSGANVLTF. The DNA for the CDR3 is TGTGCCAGCAGTTCAAACAGGGGAACAAGGTCTGGGGCCAACGTCCTGACTTTC.

The CDR3 nucleotides read TGTGCCAGTAGTCCCCGTTTCAGACAAGAGACCCAGTACTTC. This sequence encodes CASSPRFRQETQYF. The J gene is TRBJ2-5, the V gene TRBV19; D is undetermined. Germline V lookup: CDR1 LNHDA, CDR2 SQIVND (reference sequence). Trimming shortened V by 5 bases and J by 2 bases, and 12 bases separated the two germline ends. This CDR3 has 14 residues.

The V call is TRBV29-1, the J call TRBJ2-2; weak D call: TRBD1 (6 bases). Trimming stripped 4 bases from V and 5 bases from J, with 11 bases between. The V gene's germline CDR1 is SQVTM and CDR2 ANQGSEA. This CDR3 contains 13 residues. CDR3: CSVVAGETGELFF. The CDR3 nucleotides read TGCAGCGTTGTTGCAGGGGAGACCGGGGAGCTGTTTTTT.

The rearrangement joins TRBV10-3 to TRBJ1-1; the D gene is possibly TRBD1 (5 bases). Trimming took 1 base from V and 1 from J, leaving 13 bases between them. The CDR3 has 16 residues. CDR1 ENHRY and CDR2 SYGVKD come from the germline V gene. The CDR3 nucleotides are TGTGCCATCAGTGAGTGGGGCTTAAAGGGGAACACTGAAGCTTTCTTT. Protein sequence: CAISEWGLKGNTEAFF.

The chain uses TRBV11-3 and TRBJ2-7; TRBD2 aligns across 10 bases. Trimming at V came to 4 bases and at J to 4 bases, leaving 4 bases not matched to a gene. The V gene's germline CDR1 is SGHNT and CDR2 YENEEA. The CDR3 loop spans 14 amino acids. CDR3 bases: TGTGCCAGCAGCTCTAGCGGGAGCGAGTACGAGCAGTACTTC. This codes for CASSSSGSEYEQYF. The variable domain in full, with the rest retrieved from reference TRBV11-3 and TRBJ2-7, is EAGVVQSPRYKIIEKKQPVAFWCNPISGHNTLYWYLQNLGQGPELLIRYENEEAVDDSQLPKDRFSAERLKGVDSTLKIQPAELGDSAVYLCASSSSGSEYEQYFGPGTRLTVT.

The V and J genes are TRBV19 and TRBJ2-5, with TRBD1 identical over 8 bases. The J segment lost 5 bases and the V segment lost 4 bases, leaving 6 bases of the junction unmatched. The germline V gene has CDR1 LNHDA and CDR2 SQIVND (reference sequence). The CDR3 consists of 14 residues. In nucleotides, the CDR3 is TGTGCCAGTAGTACGGTCACAGGGGGGGAGACCCAGTACTTC. Translation gives CASSTVTGGETQYF.

This chain links TRBV27 with TRBJ2-2; 12 positions agree with TRBD1. The CDR3 is made up of 17 amino acids. After removal of 4 bases from V and 7 bases from J, the junction contained 10 bases not matched to a gene. From germline, CDR1 is MNHEY and CDR2 SMNVEV (reference sequence). DNA of the CDR3: TGTGCCAGCAGTTCTTATGTGGGACAGGGGGCTGGCGGGGAGCTGTTTTTT. Protein product: CASSSYVGQGAGGELFF.

The chain couples TRBV5-4 to TRBJ2-2; maybe TRBD1 (5 bases). The germline V gene has CDR1 SGHNT and CDR2 YYREEE (reference sequence). The CDR3 extends over 14 amino acids. Trimming removed 4 bases from V and 1 base from J, with 8 bases in between. The CDR3: CASSPGQNTGELFF. The DNA of the CDR3 is TGTGCCAGCAGCCCCGGACAGAACACCGGGGAGCTGTTTTTT.

The gene calls are TRBV5-1 and TRBJ1-1; TRBD1 might be the D (5 bases). CDR1 and CDR2 from the germline V gene are SGHRS and YFSETQ. There are 17 residues in the CDR3. Trimming pared 1 base from V and 10 bases from J, leaving 26 bases between. CDR3 sequence (DNA): TGCGCCAGCAGCTTGATACTTTTCCCTGCAGGGCCAAACGGAGCTTTCTTT. It encodes CASSLILFPAGPNGAFF.